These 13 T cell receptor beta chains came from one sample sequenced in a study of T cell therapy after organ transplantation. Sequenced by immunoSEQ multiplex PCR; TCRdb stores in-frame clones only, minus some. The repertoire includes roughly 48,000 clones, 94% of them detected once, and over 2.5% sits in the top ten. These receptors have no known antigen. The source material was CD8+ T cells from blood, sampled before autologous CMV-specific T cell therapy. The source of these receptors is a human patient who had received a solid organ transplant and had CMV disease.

CDR3 protein: CASSDEGRSGANVLTF. CDR3 sequence (DNA): TGTGCCAGCAGTGACGAAGGGAGGTCTGGGGCCAACGTCCTGACTTTC. This rearrangement joins TRBV6-4 to TRBJ2-6; TRBD2 is a possible D gene (6 bases). Germline V gene data show CDR1 as MRHNA and CDR2 as SNTAGT. CDR3 length: 16 amino acids. V was shortened by 2 bases and J by 1 base, with 9 bases between the two germline ends.

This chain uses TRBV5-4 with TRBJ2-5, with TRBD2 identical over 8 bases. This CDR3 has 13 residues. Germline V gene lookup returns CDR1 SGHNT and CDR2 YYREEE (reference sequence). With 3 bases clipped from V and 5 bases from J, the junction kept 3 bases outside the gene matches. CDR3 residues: CASSSGGGETQYF. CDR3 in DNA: TGTGCCAGCAGCTCGGGAGGGGGGGAGACCCAGTACTTC.

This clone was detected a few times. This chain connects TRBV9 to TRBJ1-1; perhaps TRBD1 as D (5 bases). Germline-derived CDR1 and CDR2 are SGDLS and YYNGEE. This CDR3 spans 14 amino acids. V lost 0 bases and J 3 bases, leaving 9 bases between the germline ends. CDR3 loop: CASSVGGADTEAFF. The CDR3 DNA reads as TGTGCCAGCAGCGTAGGAGGGGCCGACACTGAAGCTTTCTTT.

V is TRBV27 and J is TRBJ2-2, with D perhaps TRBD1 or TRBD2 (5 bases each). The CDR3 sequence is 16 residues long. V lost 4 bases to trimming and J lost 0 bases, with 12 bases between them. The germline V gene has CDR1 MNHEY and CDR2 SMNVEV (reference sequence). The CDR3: CASSSSGTANTGELFF. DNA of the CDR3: TGTGCCAGCAGTTCATCCGGGACGGCGAACACCGGGGAGCTGTTTTTT.

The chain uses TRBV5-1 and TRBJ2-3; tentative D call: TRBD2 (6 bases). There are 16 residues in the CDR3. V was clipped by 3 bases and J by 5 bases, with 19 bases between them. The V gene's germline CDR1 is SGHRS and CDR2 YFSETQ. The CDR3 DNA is TGCGCCAGCAGCTCCCGGGACTCCCCGAAGGGAGATACGCAGTATTTT. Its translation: CASSSRDSPKGDTQYF.

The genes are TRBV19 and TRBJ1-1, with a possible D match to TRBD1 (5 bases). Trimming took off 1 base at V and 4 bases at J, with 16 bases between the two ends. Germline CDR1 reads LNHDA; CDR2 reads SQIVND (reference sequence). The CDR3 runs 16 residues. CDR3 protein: CASSIGGGPRGTEAFF. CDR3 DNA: TGTGCCAGTAGTATAGGCGGAGGGCCTAGGGGCACTGAAGCTTTCTTT.

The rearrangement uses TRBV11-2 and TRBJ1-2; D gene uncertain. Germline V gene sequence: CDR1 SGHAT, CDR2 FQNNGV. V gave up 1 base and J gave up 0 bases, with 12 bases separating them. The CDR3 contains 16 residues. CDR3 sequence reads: CASSLVRAAANYGYTF. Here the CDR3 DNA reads TGTGCCAGCAGCTTAGTTAGAGCCGCAGCTAACTATGGCTACACCTTC.

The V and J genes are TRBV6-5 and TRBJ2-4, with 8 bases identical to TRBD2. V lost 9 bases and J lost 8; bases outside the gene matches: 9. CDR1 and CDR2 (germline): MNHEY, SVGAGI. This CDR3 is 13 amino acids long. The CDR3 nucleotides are TGTGCCAGTAGAAGCGGGGGTACCGACATTCAGTACTTC. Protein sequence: CASRSGGTDIQYF.

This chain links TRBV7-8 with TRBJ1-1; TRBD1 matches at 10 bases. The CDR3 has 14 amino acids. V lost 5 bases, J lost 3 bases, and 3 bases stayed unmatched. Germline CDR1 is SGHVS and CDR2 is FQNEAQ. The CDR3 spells CASSPGQGDTEAFF. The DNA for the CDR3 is TGTGCCAGCAGCCCCGGACAGGGGGACACTGAAGCTTTCTTT.

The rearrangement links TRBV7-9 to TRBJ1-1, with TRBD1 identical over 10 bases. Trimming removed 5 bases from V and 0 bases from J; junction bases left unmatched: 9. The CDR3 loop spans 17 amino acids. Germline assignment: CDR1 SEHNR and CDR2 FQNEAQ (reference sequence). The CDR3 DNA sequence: TGTGCCAGCAGCCCGACAGGGGGCAGCCCTATGAACACTGAAGCTTTCTTT. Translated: CASSPTGGSPMNTEAFF.

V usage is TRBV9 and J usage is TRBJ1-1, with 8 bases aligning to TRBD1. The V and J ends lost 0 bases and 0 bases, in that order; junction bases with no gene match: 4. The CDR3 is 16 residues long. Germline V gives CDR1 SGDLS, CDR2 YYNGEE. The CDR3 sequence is CASSVGTGLMNTEAFF. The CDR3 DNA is TGTGCCAGCAGCGTAGGGACAGGGCTCATGAACACTGAAGCTTTCTTT.

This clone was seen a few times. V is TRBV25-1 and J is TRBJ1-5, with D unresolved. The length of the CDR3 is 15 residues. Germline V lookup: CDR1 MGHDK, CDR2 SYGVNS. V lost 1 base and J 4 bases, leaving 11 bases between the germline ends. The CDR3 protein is CASSEFGPGNQPQHF. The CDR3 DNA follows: TGTGCCAGCAGTGAATTTGGTCCGGGGAATCAGCCCCAGCATTTT.

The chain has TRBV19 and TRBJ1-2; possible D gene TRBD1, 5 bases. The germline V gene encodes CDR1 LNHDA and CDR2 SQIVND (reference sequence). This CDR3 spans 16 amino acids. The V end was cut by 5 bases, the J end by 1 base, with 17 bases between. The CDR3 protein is CASSQGRWGYNYGYTF. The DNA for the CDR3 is TGTGCCAGTAGTCAAGGGCGCTGGGGGTATAACTATGGCTACACCTTC.